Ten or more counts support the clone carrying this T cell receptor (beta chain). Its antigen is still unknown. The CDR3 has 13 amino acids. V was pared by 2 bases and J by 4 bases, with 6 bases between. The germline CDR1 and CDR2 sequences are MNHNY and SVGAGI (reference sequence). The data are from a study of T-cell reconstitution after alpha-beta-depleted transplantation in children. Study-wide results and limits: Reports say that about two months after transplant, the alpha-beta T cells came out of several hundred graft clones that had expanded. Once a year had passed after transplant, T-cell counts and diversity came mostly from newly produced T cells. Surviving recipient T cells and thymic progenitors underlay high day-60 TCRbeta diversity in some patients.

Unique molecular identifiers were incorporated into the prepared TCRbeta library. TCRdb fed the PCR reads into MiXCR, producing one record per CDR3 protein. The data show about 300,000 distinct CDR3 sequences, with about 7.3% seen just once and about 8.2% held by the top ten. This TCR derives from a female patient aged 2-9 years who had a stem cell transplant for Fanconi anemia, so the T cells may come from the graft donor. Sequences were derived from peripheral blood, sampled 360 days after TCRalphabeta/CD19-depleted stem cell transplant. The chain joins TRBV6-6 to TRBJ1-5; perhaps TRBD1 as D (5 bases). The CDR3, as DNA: TGTGCCAGCAGTTACGGGGGGAATCAGCCCCAGCATTTT. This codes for CASSYGGNQPQHF.